Listed below are T cell receptor beta chains from one sample, sequenced in a study of blood T cell repertoires in COVID-19. Produced via immunoSEQ multiplex PCR; TCRdb's table is partial and in-frame only. The sample lists around 340,000 clones; 88% were seen once. Sequencing was done on a sample of PBMCs or T cells enriched from blood (not recorded which). These receptors were taken from a woman in her twenties or thirties who had been exposed to COVID-19. Both conserved end residues are part of each CDR3. A D gene is named only where the DNA matches it firmly. Not all rows give a size; the values are once, few, many and, for expanded clones, a class.

J gene,clone size,D gene,V gene,CDR3 DNA,CDR3 protein
TRBJ2-3,NA,NA,TRBV7-7,TGTGCTAGCAGCTTAGGTCTAGGGGTGGGTGCAGATACGCAGTATTTT,CASSLGLGVGADTQYF
TRBJ2-7,few,NA,TRBV4-1,TGCGCCAGCAGCCCCGTAGGGGGAGGGGCCCCCTACGAGCAGTACTTC,CASSPVGGGAPYEQYF
TRBJ2-7,once,TRBD1,TRBV9,TGTGCCAGCAGCGTAGGGGCGACAGGGGGCTTATACGAGCAGTACTTC,CASSVGATGGLYEQYF
TRBJ2-3,NA,NA,TRBV7-9,TGTGCCAGCAGCCCAGGGTGGTCGAAAGATACGCAGTATTTT,CASSPGWSKDTQYF
TRBJ2-1,NA,NA,TRBV9,TGTGCCAGCAGCGTGGCGGGCACGTACAATGAGCAGTTCTTC,CASSVAGTYNEQFF
TRBJ1-2,NA,NA,TRBV3-1/TRBV3-2,TGTGCCAGCAGCCAAAATCTCGGAGGAGGCGGCTACACCTTC,CASSQNLGGGGYTF
TRBJ1-5,few,TRBD1,TRBV18,TGTGCCAGCTCACCAGAGGGGGCTCAGCCCCAGCATTTT,CASSPEGAQPQHF
TRBJ2-7,NA,NA,TRBV3-1/TRBV3-2,TGTGCCAGCAGCCACAGAGGGGGCGAGCAGTACTTC,CASSHRGGEQYF
TRBJ1-5,once,NA,TRBV12-3/TRBV12-4,TGTGCCAGCATGGGAGGGCGGAATCAGCCCCAGCATTTT,CASMGGRNQPQHF
TRBJ2-3,NA,TRBD2,TRBV5-1,TGCGCCAGCAGCCCAACTAGCGGGAGGGATACGCAGTATTTT,CASSPTSGRDTQYF
TRBJ2-7,NA,TRBD1,TRBV3-1/TRBV3-2,TGTGCCAGCAGCCAACACAGGGGGGTGTACGAGCAGTACTTC,CASSQHRGVYEQYF
TRBJ2-1,NA,TRBD2,TRBV25-1,TGTGCCAGCAGTGAGGAGCTTGGGACTAGCCAGTTCTTC,CASSEELGTSQFF